Below, one T cell receptor (beta chain) is given with its context. Its specificity is unknown. CDR1 SGHVS and CDR2 FQNEAQ come from the germline V gene. Trimming removed 1 base at V and 6 bases at J, with 13 bases between. There are 15 residues in the CDR3. This sample is drawn from a study of T cells in Graves' hyperthyroidism and ophthalmopathy. Study results and limitations: In the blood, most expanded thyroid clonotypes above 0.001 appeared as well.

The source material, RNA transcripts, was used to amplify TCR beta CDR3 regions. The HTBI primer set was used in a first-round RT-PCR of the TCR CDR3. TCRdb re-derived calls from the multiplex PCR reads in MiXCR, one entry per CDR3 protein. The sample carries 550,000 to 600,000 distinct CDR3 sequences, over 12% recorded once. The rearrangement links TRBV7-8 to TRBJ1-5; the D gene is possibly TRBD1 (5 bases). Sequencing was performed on blood. The clonotype originates from a woman aged 18-29 years with Graves' ophthalmopathy. The CDR3 reads CASSLGRGGSQPQHF. DNA of the CDR3: TGTGCCAGCAGCTTAGGAAGGGGTGGGAGTCAGCCCCAGCATTTT.